The rows below give T cell receptor beta chains drawn from one sample of a study of human T cells and chemical hapten exposure. Using its own MiXCR run on the RACE reads, TCRdb lists one record per CDR3 protein. The repertoire holds tens of thousands of distinct CDR3 sequences, 9.5% to 15% seen once, with 1.9% in the top ten. Sequencing used whole blood, obtained in connection with sensitization to the hapten diphenylcyclopropenone (DPC). The receptors were gathered from a woman in her forties with alopecia areata. Some clones in this sample may be carry-over from other donors' samples. Each CDR3 is given with its conserved first and last residue.

J gene	V gene	CDR3 protein
TRBJ2-7	TRBV29-1	CSVPSQQGDEQYF
TRBJ2-7	TRBV6-2/TRBV6-3	CASSYWYEQYF
TRBJ1-5	TRBV19	CASSRDRVFQHF
TRBJ2-7	TRBV12-3/TRBV12-4	CASSLTGTPSAEQYF
TRBJ2-2	TRBV15	CATSRDRVVAGARGGELFF
TRBJ1-5	TRBV7-9	CASTSGGPSNQPQHF
TRBJ1-2	TRBV18	CASSPTGGQNDYGYTF
TRBJ2-3	TRBV29-1	CSVGASGGLDTQYF
TRBJ2-2	TRBV7-2	CASSRDPSGELFF
TRBJ2-7	TRBV7-9	CASSSYYEQYF
TRBJ2-3	TRBV29-1	CSVEAPGRDTQYF
TRBJ1-2	TRBV7-9	CASSATATASYGYTF
TRBJ2-7	TRBV7-8	CASSLGPWGTSLSYEQYF